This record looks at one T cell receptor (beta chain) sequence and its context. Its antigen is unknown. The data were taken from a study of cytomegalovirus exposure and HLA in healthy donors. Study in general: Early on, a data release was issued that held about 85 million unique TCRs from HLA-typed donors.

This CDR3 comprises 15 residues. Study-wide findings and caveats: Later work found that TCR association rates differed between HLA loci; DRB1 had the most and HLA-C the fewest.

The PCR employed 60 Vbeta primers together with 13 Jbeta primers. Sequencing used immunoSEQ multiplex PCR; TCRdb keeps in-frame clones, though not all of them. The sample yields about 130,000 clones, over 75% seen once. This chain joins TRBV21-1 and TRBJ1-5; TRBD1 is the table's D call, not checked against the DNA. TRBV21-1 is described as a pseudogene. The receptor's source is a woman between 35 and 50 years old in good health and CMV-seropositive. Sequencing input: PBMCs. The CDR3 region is CASSKAGGANQPQHF. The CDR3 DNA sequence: TGTGCCAGCAGCAAAGCAGGGGGCGCCAATCAGCCCCAGCATTTT.